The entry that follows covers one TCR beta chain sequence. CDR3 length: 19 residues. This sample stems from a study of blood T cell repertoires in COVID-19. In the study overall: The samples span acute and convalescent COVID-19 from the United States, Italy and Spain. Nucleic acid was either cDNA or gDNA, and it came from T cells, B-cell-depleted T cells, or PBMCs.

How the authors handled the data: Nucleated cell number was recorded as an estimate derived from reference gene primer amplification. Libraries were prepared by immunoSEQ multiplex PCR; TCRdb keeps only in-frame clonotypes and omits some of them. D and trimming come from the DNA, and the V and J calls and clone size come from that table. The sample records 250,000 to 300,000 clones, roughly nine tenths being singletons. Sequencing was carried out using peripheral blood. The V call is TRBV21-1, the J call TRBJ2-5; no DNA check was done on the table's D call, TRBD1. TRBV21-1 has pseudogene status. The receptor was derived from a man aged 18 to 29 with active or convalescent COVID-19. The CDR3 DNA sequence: TGTGCCAGCAGCAAAGGGGGGAGACAGGGGTTGAACTACCAAGAGACCCAGTACTTC. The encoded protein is CASSKGGRQGLNYQETQYF.